The rows below give T cell receptor beta chains drawn from one sample of a study of blood T cell repertoires in COVID-19. Data came from immunoSEQ multiplex PCR; TCRdb stores just in-frame clones and leaves some out. The table includes tens of thousands of clones, around 89% detected once. The specimen was peripheral blood. The source is a man in his sixties or seventies with active or convalescent COVID-19. Both conserved end residues are part of each CDR3. Each record gives: J gene, V gene, D gene, clone size, CDR3 protein, CDR3 DNA. A D gene is named only where the DNA matches it firmly. The size of a clone is reported for some rows only, either as once, few or many, or as a class for expanded clones.

TRBJ1-4 | TRBV5-1 | NA | NA | CASSLQTGNEKLFF | TGCGCCAGCAGCCTACAGACAGGAAATGAAAAACTGTTTTTT
TRBJ2-7 | TRBV18 | NA | NA | CASSFSRGAGGEQYF | TGTGCCAGCTCATTCAGCAGGGGTGCGGGCGGCGAGCAGTACTTC
TRBJ2-1 | TRBV28 | TRBD2 | NA | CASSLWGLAASYNEQFF | TGTGCCAGCAGTTTATGGGGGCTAGCGGCTTCCTACAATGAGCAGTTCTTC
TRBJ2-2 | TRBV13 | TRBD1 | NA | CASSSEGGQVENTGELFF | TGTGCCAGCAGCTCGGAGGGGGGACAGGTAGAAAACACCGGGGAGCTGTTTTTT
TRBJ1-4 | TRBV15 | TRBD1 | NA | CATSSVRTGGLNEKLFF | TGTGCCACCAGCAGCGTCCGGACAGGAGGATTAAATGAAAAACTGTTTTTT
TRBJ1-1 | TRBV12-3/TRBV12-4 | TRBD1 | NA | CASSSGQGTEAFF | TGTGCCAGCAGTTCCGGACAGGGTACTGAAGCTTTCTTT
TRBJ1-1 | TRBV4-1 | NA | NA | CASSQGGIHTEAFF | TGCGCCAGCAGCCAAGGAGGGATACACACTGAAGCTTTCTTT
TRBJ2-1 | TRBV9 | TRBD1 | NA | CASSRDSGYEQFF | TGTGCCAGCAGCCGGGACAGTGGCTATGAGCAGTTCTTC
TRBJ2-1 | TRBV19 | TRBD2 | NA | CASSIWRTSDNEQFF | TGTGCCAGTAGTATTTGGCGGACTAGTGACAATGAGCAGTTCTTC
TRBJ1-2 | TRBV24-1 | TRBD1 | NA | CATSDETGGRGAGYTF | TGTGCCACCAGTGACGAGACAGGGGGTAGGGGTGCGGGCTACACCTTC
TRBJ1-3 | TRBV28 | NA | NA | CASSNPGEGAGNTIYF | TGTGCCAGCAGCAACCCCGGGGAGGGGGCTGGAAACACCATATATTTT
TRBJ2-4 | TRBV2 | TRBD2 | few | CASSEGGLGTKNIQYF | TGTGCCAGCAGTGAGGGAGGACTAGGAACCAAAAACATTCAGTACTTC
TRBJ1-4 | TRBV28 | NA | once | CASSPRSSNEKLFF | TGTGCCAGCAGTCCCCGGTCCTCGAATGAAAAACTGTTTTTT
TRBJ2-4 | TRBV19 | NA | NA | CASRPGSALAKNIQYF | TGTGCCAGTAGGCCCGGCAGCGCTTTAGCCAAAAACATTCAGTACTTC
TRBJ1-4 | TRBV19 | TRBD1 | few | CASKDRVNEKLFF | TGTGCCAGTAAAGACAGGGTTAATGAAAAACTGTTTTTT
TRBJ1-1 | TRBV19 | NA | NA | CASSMGSTEAFF | TGTGCCAGTAGTATGGGCAGTACTGAAGCTTTCTTT
TRBJ2-4 | TRBV7-6 | NA | NA | CASSPDITKNIQYF | TGTGCCAGCAGCCCCGACATAACCAAAAACATTCAGTACTTC
TRBJ2-5 | TRBV7-9 | NA | NA | CASSPSRGKETQYF | TGTGCCAGCAGCCCTTCGAGGGGGAAAGAGACCCAGTACTTC
TRBJ1-2 | TRBV11-2 | NA | once | CASSLVTGWNYGYTF | TGTGCCAGCAGCTTAGTGACGGGTTGGAACTATGGCTACACCTTC
TRBJ1-2 | TRBV28 | NA | NA | CASSLWASGGYTF | TGTGCCAGCAGTTTGTGGGCATCGGGAGGCTACACCTTC
TRBJ2-7 | TRBV28 | NA | NA | CASGLYGVRYF | TGTGCCAGCGGCCTATACGGGGTTCGGTACTTC
TRBJ1-6 | TRBV4-3 | TRBD1 | NA | CASSQGGTGYNSPLHF | TGCGCCAGCAGCCAAGGCGGGACAGGGTACAATTCACCCCTCCACTTT
TRBJ2-1 | TRBV28 | TRBD2 | once | CASSRRGAGYNEQFF | TGTGCCAGCAGCCGGCGGGGGGCCGGGTACAATGAGCAGTTCTTC